This T cell receptor beta chain comes out of a study of a mutant IDH1 vaccine in newly diagnosed glioma. General observations from the study: Seemingly, pseudoprogression had no relation to changes in the top peripheral T cell clonotypes. Vaccination elicited immune responses in approximately 93% of patients.

The time point was: week 47, end of study. Each dose of the vaccine consisted of 300 ug of mutant IDH1 20-mer peptide, with topical imiquimod. Data came from immunoSEQ multiplex PCR; TCRdb stores just in-frame clones and leaves some out. The repertoire has tens of thousands of clones, 82% of them found once; the top ten carry roughly a sixth. The count of this clone is one. The antigen remains undetermined. Sequenced here: PBMCs, sampled from a glioma patient whose treatment included an IDH1 peptide vaccine. The sequence derives from a man aged 18 to 30 with glioma. Some clones in this sample may be carry-over from other donors' samples.

CDR3 nucleotide sequence: TGCAGCGTTGGGACCCCTAGGACCTACGAGCAGTACTTC. Amino acids: CSVGTPRTYEQYF. The chain recombines TRBV29-1 with TRBJ2-7; D is unclear. The V gene lost 4 bases and the J gene lost 2 bases, with 12 bases spanning the gap. There are 13 residues in the CDR3. Germline CDR1 reads SQVTM; CDR2 reads ANQGSEA.